Detailed here is one T cell receptor (beta chain). The CDR3 spans 12 residues. The V end lost 7 bases, the J end lost 4 bases, and 7 bases lay between the germline ends. Germline assignment: CDR1 ENHRY and CDR2 SYGVKD. Here immunoSEQ multiplex PCR was the method, and the copy in TCRdb shows in-frame clones only, minus some. The sample lists under 75,000 clones, about 90% seen once, with around an eighth in the top ten. This specimen comes from a study of blood T cell repertoires in COVID-19. Overall study: Italy, Spain and the United States were the sources of the convalescent and acute COVID-19 samples. T cells, B-cell-depleted T cells, or PBMCs supplied cDNA or gDNA.

The chain employs TRBV10-3 and TRBJ2-2; TRBD1 is a possible D gene (6 bases). This TCR was sampled from a man aged 60 to 69 with active COVID-19. Sequenced input: peripheral blood. The DNA of the CDR3 is TGTGCCATCACAGGGGTCACCGGGGAGCTGTTTTTT. It translates to CAITGVTGELFF.